The sequence of this T cell receptor (beta chain) was determined in a study of blood T cell repertoires in COVID-19. For the study at large: The origin of the acute and convalescent COVID-19 samples was the United States, Italy and Spain.

In the study's own analysis: Nucleated cell counts were estimated from reference gene primer amplification. Produced via immunoSEQ multiplex PCR; TCRdb's table is partial and in-frame only. The D gene and trimming were derived from the DNA, and the V and J assignments and clone size from that table. The repertoire holds about 130,000 clones, with about 85% as singletons. This TCR came from a human donor in a cohort sampled during active COVID-19. Sequenced material: peripheral blood.

CDR3 in amino acids: CASSQVLAGANNEQFF. The CDR3, as DNA: TGCGCCAGCAGCCAAGTACTAGCGGGGGCCAACAATGAGCAGTTCTTC. The V and J genes are TRBV4-1 and TRBJ2-1; 11 bases map to TRBD2. This CDR3 has 16 amino acids. Trimming cost V 1 base and J 5 bases; bases outside gene matches: 4. Germline V gene sequence: CDR1 MGHRA, CDR2 YSYEKL.